Each of the 7 T cell receptor beta chains below was sequenced from the same sample in a study of regulatory T cells in long-lasting Graves disease. The time point: persistent/refractory GD, antithyroid drugs over 5 years with positive TRAb. RNA isolated from PBMCs was used to make the TCR library. The TCR beta library used iRepertoire HTBI primers with Arm-PCR amplification of CDR3. Each CDR3 protein gets one entry after TCRdb re-called the multiplex PCR reads with MiXCR. The sample lists roughly 400,000 distinct CDR3 sequences, around 20% occurring once. The source material was peripheral blood mononuclear cells (PBMCs), sampled when the disease was refractory, from a patient treated with antithyroid drugs. These TCRs come from a female donor with Graves disease.

This clonotype was observed many times. CDR3 amino acids: CATKGQPAPSYEQYF. DNA for the CDR3: TGTGCCACCAAGGGACAGCCAGCTCCCTCCTACGAGCAGTACTTC. The chain is built from TRBV2 and TRBJ2-7; 7 nucleotides agree with TRBD1. The CDR3 has 15 residues. The germline V gene has CDR1 SNHLY and CDR2 FYNNEI. V was clipped by 10 bases and J by 0 bases; unmatched bases: 12.

In this sample, this clonotype turned up many times. The chain joins TRBV3-1 to TRBJ2-5, with D perhaps matching TRBD2 (5 bases). Trimming shortened V by 1 base and J by 5 bases, and 8 bases separated the two germline ends. The CDR3 consists of 13 residues. Germline V gives CDR1 LGHDT, CDR2 YNNKEL (reference sequence). In DNA, the CDR3 is TGTGCCAGCAGCCAAGGGTGGGAGGAGACCCAGTACTTC. Residues: CASSQGWEETQYF.

With respect to this clonotype: A much larger clone is a single base away; this may be a read error. The J gene is TRBJ1-2, the V gene TRBV6-2 or TRBV6-3, with D possibly being TRBD1 (5 bases). This CDR3 region has 14 residues. Germline loops: CDR1 MNHEY, CDR2 SVGEGT. Between the trimmed V and J ends, which lost 5 bases and 2 bases, there was a span of 12 bases. The CDR3 coding sequence is TGTGCCAGCAGTCACCGACAGATAAACTATGGCTACACCTTC. Its translation is CASSHRQINYGYTF.

The chain carries TRBV20-1 and TRBJ2-7; 13 bases match TRBD2. There are 16 residues in the CDR3. V was pared by 1 base and J by 3 bases, with 6 bases of the junction left unmatched. The germline CDR1 and CDR2 sequences are DFQATT and SNEGSKA (reference sequence). Written as DNA, the CDR3 is TGCAGTGCTAGAGGGCCGGGACTAGCGGGAATCTACGAGCAGTACTTC. Residues: CSARGPGLAGIYEQYF.

This clonotype was seen repeatedly, ten times or more. V gene TRBV12-3 or TRBV12-4 combines with J gene TRBJ1-1, with unresolved D. V dropped 4 bases and J dropped 0 bases, with 9 bases sitting between them. The CDR3 contains 14 residues. CDR3 coding DNA: TGTGCCAGCAGTTCCGCAGGAATGAACACTGAAGCTTTCTTT. The encoded protein is CASSSAGMNTEAFF.

This clonotype has a handful of counts. This CDR3 is CSARDLRESNQPQHF. CDR3 in DNA: TGCAGTGCTAGAGACCTCAGGGAAAGCAATCAGCCCCAGCATTTT. The chain couples TRBV20-1 to TRBJ1-5; weak D call: TRBD1 (5 bases). CDR1 and CDR2 (germline): DFQATT, SNEGSKA (reference sequence). The CDR3 covers 15 residues. Between the trimmed V and J ends, which lost 0 bases and 1 base, there was a span of 10 bases.

The rearrangement links TRBV20-1 to TRBJ1-2; D is undetermined. The CDR3 contains 13 residues. V shed 2 bases and J shed 7 bases, with 14 bases lying between them. Germline V gene lookup returns CDR1 DFQATT and CDR2 SNEGSKA (reference sequence). In nucleotides, the CDR3 is TGCAGTGCTAGACTACCAGAGACGTGTGGCTACACCTTC. Protein: CSARLPETCGYTF.